Shown below are 9 T cell receptor beta chains from a single sample sequenced in a study of vaccination and CD4 T cells after COVID-19. The Oncomine TCR Beta short-read assay sequenced DNA from cultured CD4+ T cells. Via MiXCR, TCRdb re-called the PCR reads, giving one row per CDR3 protein. The sample includes roughly 20,000 distinct CDR3 sequences, approximately 40% of them seen just once. Described treatment: approximately nine-day PBMC culture with coronavirus spike peptide pools or control peptides (ViraFEST assay). What these receptors recognize is not known. This material consisted of CD4+ T cells from blood, cultured in vitro, taken after SARS-CoV-2 vaccination. These receptors came from a human donor who had recovered from COVID-19.

The chain couples TRBV27 to TRBJ1-4; TRBD1 aligns across 9 bases. V lost 5 bases and J lost 7; bases outside the gene matches: 8. Germline V gives CDR1 MNHEY, CDR2 SMNVEV (reference sequence). This CDR3 has 15 amino acids. This chain's CDR3 is CASSRIPGQGEKLFF. CDR3 DNA: TGTGCCAGCAGTCGAATCCCGGGACAGGGTGAAAAACTGTTTTTT.

This chain connects TRBV28 to TRBJ1-2, with 9 nucleotides matching TRBD1. Trimming cost V 6 bases and J 2 bases; bases outside gene matches: 7. From germline, CDR1 is MDHEN and CDR2 SYDVKM. The CDR3 length is 15 residues. The CDR3 loop is CASRRPGQGNYGYTF. The CDR3 DNA reads as TGTGCCAGCAGACGCCCGGGACAGGGAAACTATGGCTACACCTTC.

In DNA form, the CDR3 reads TGTGCCAGCAGTTCGCGGACAGGGGGGAACACCGGGGAGCTGTTTTTT. Its translation: CASSSRTGGNTGELFF. The chain joins TRBV6-5 to TRBJ2-2; 10 bases map to TRBD1. CDR1 and CDR2 from the germline V gene are MNHEY and SVGAGI. The J segment lost 1 base and the V segment lost 4 bases, leaving 3 bases of the junction unmatched. The CDR3 is 16 residues long.

The V and J genes are TRBV6-1 and TRBJ1-5; 9 bases match TRBD1. Germline values: CDR1 MNHNS, CDR2 SASEGT. V dropped 6 bases and J dropped 2; count of bases not matched to a gene: 14. CDR3 length: 18 amino acids. In DNA, the CDR3 is TGTGCCAGCAGATCGACAGGGGGACCTCTTAGTCGCAATCAGCCCCAGCATTTT. This codes for CASRSTGGPLSRNQPQHF.

The chain recombines TRBV20-1 with TRBJ2-4; 7 nucleotides match TRBD1. Trimming removed 0 bases from V and 0 bases from J; junction bases left unmatched: 5. Germline CDR1 and CDR2: DFQATT and SNEGSKA (reference sequence). The CDR3 sequence is 16 residues long. Here the CDR3 reads CSARDPGTVAKNIQYF. DNA of the CDR3: TGCAGTGCTAGAGATCCGGGGACAGTAGCCAAAAACATTCAGTACTTC.

V and J are TRBV7-9 and TRBJ2-3; D unresolved. The CDR3 contains 16 residues. The germline gives CDR1 SEHNR, CDR2 FQNEAQ (reference sequence). V lost 6 bases and J 0 bases, leaving 16 bases between the germline ends. The CDR3 loop reads CASSKVAPYSTDTQYF. CDR3 coding DNA: TGTGCCAGCAGTAAGGTGGCGCCCTACAGCACAGATACGCAGTATTTT. The full variable domain, rest sourced from reference TRBV7-9 and TRBJ2-3, is DTGVSQNPRHKITKRGQNVTFRCDPISEHNRLYWYRQTLGQGPEFLTYFQNEAQLEKSRLLSDRFSAERPKGSFSTLEIQRTEQGDSAMYLCASSKVAPYSTDTQYFGPGTRLTVL.

The chain recombines TRBV27 with TRBJ2-1; weak D call: TRBD2 (6 bases). V gave up 3 bases and J gave up 6 bases, with 9 bases separating them. The CDR3 sequence is 13 residues long. CDR1 is MNHEY, CDR2 SMNVEV, per germline (reference sequence). CDR3 sequence reads: CASSFPAGNEQFF. CDR3 coding DNA: TGTGCCAGCAGTTTCCCAGCGGGCAATGAGCAGTTCTTC.

The rearrangement links TRBV5-6 to TRBJ2-5; TRBD2 agrees at 8 bases. The V segment lost 4 bases and the J segment 3 bases; nucleotides outside the gene matches: 14. The CDR3 is 17 amino acids. CDR1 is SGHDT and CDR2 is YYEEEE in the germline V gene. The CDR3 reads CASSQFRQAGDEETQYF. As DNA, the CDR3 is TGTGCCAGCAGCCAATTTCGTCAAGCGGGAGACGAAGAGACCCAGTACTTC.

V and J are TRBV24-1 and TRBJ2-1, with 7 bases fitting TRBD1. CDR3 length: 19 amino acids. J was trimmed by 10 bases and V by 3 bases; bases with no gene match: 23. Germline lookup yields CDR1 KGHDR and CDR2 SFDVKD. The CDR3 loop is CATSDPLGSTSGQKSEQFF. The CDR3 DNA follows: TGTGCCACCAGTGATCCCCTGGGTAGCACATCGGGACAGAAGTCAGAGCAGTTCTTC.